These 4 T cell receptor beta chains were sequenced from one sample in a study of blood T cell repertoires in COVID-19. Data came from immunoSEQ multiplex PCR; TCRdb stores just in-frame clones and leaves some out. This table has 150,000 to 200,000 clones, about 93% appearing once. The sequencing sample was made of peripheral blood. These receptors were taken from a man aged 50-59 years with acute or convalescent COVID-19.

The J gene is TRBJ2-2, the V gene TRBV7-9; weak D call: TRBD2 (5 bases). This CDR3 region has 15 residues. Trimming took off 0 bases at V and 2 bases at J, with 7 bases between the two ends. Germline CDR1 SEHNR, CDR2 FQNEAQ (reference sequence). The CDR3 coding sequence is TGTGCCAGCAGCTTAGCTGGAGGAAACACCGGGGAGCTGTTTTTT. Its translation: CASSLAGGNTGELFF. Supplemented by reference TRBV7-9 and TRBJ2-2, the full variable domain reads DTGVSQNPRHKITKRGQNVTFRCDPISEHNRLYWYRQTLGQGPEFLTYFQNEAQLEKSRLLSDRFSAERPKGSFSTLEIQRTEQGDSAMYLCASSLAGGNTGELFFGEGSRLTVL.

V usage is TRBV7-2 and J usage is TRBJ1-2; TRBD1 aligns across 9 bases. This CDR3 contains 14 residues. With V trimmed by 1 base and J by 10 bases, 7 bases remained unmatched. Germline V gene sequence: CDR1 SGHTA, CDR2 FQGNSA. CDR3 coding DNA: TGTGCCAGCAGCTTAGGGGACAGGGCGGACGCCTACACCTTC. It codes for CASSLGDRADAYTF.

The J gene is TRBJ1-1, the V gene TRBV28, with 8 bases lining up with TRBD1. Germline CDR1 and CDR2: MDHEN and SYDVKM. V shed 4 bases and J 3 bases; nucleotides not matched to a gene: 7. CDR3 size: 15 residues. The CDR3 nucleotides read TGTGCCAGCAGTTCCGCAGGGGGCGCCGACACTGAAGCTTTCTTT. Encoded protein: CASSSAGGADTEAFF.

The chain is built from TRBV27 and TRBJ2-1, with 7 positions matching TRBD1. The CDR3 has 15 residues. The V gene end was trimmed by 5 bases and the J gene end by 2 bases; junction bases not matched to a gene: 6. In germline, CDR1 is MNHEY, CDR2 SMNVEV (reference sequence). The CDR3 coding sequence is TGTGCCAGCAGTCTGTCCGGGACAGCCTACAATGAGCAGTTCTTC. Translation gives CASSLSGTAYNEQFF.